Here is one TCR beta chain with its context. Its antigen is still unknown. The data are from a study of T cell responses to AZD1222 COVID-19 vaccine. Here immunoSEQ multiplex PCR was the method, and the copy in TCRdb shows in-frame clones only, minus some. This table holds some 160,000 clones, approximately 89% found once. Looked up from germline, CDR1 is SGHNT and CDR2 is YYREEE (reference sequence). The germline V and J ends were trimmed by 3 bases and 4 bases, with 8 bases remaining between them. The CDR3 spans 13 residues. Study-wide results and limits: A mostly white British donor set with more females was recruited, and clonal diversity was possibly underestimated. Targeting of unmutated variant regions was reportedly seen in nearly half of spike-specific TCRs. With dominance at 160-218 and 743-854, vaccine-associated CD4 TCRs spanned spike. None of the repertoires were sampled until the peak T cell response had passed.

The chain joins TRBV5-4 to TRBJ1-3; D gene uncertain. This clonotype was obtained from an adult in good health. Sequencing used peripheral blood, obtained on day 0 of AZD1222 vaccination. The CDR3 DNA is TGTGCCAGCAGCTACCTGTTAGGAAACACCATATATTTT. Amino acids: CASSYLLGNTIYF.